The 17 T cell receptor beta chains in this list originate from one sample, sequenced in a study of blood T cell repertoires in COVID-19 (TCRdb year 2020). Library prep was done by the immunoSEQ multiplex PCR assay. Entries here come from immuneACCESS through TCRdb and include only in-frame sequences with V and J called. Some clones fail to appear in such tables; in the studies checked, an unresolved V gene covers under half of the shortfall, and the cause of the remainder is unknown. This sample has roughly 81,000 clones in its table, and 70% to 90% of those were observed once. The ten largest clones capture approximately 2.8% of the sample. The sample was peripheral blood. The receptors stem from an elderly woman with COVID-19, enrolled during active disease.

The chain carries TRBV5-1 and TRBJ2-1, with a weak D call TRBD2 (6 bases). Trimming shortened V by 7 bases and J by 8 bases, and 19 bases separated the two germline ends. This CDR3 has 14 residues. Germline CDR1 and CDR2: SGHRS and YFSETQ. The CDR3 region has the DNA TGCGCCAGCGCAAACCAGGGTACGGGGGATGAGCAGTTCTTC. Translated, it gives CASANQGTGDEQFF.

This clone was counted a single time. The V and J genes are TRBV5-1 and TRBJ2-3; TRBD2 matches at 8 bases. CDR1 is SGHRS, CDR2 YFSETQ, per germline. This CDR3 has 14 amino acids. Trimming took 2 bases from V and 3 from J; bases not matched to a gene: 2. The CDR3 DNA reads TGCGCCAGCAGCTTAAGCGGGAGAACAGATACGCAGTATTTT. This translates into CASSLSGRTDTQYF.

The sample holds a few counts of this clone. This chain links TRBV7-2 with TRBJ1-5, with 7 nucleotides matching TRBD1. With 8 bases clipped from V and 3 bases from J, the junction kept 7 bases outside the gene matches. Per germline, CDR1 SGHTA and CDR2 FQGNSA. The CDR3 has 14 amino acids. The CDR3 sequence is CASCRGTVNQPQHF. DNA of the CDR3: TGTGCCAGCTGCCGCGGGACAGTCAATCAGCCCCAGCATTTT.

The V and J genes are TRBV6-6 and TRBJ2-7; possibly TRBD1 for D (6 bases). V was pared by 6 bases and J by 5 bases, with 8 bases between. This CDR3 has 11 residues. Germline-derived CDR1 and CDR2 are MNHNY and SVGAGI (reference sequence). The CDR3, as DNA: TGTGCCAGCAGAGGGGGTCACGAGCAGTACTTC. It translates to CASRGGHEQYF.

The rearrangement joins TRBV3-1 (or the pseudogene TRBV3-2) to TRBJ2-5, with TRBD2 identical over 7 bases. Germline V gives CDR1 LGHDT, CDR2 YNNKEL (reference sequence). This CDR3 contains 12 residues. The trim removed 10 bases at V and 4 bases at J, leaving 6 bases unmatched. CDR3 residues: CATRGGAETQYF. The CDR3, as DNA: TGTGCCACCCGCGGGGGAGCAGAGACCCAGTACTTC.

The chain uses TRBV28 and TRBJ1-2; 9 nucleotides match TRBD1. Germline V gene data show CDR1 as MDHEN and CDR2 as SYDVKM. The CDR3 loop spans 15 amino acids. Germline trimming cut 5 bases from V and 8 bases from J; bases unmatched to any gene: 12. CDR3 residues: CASSLWGQGDRGYTF. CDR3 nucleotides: TGTGCCAGCAGTCTCTGGGGACAGGGTGACCGAGGCTACACCTTC.

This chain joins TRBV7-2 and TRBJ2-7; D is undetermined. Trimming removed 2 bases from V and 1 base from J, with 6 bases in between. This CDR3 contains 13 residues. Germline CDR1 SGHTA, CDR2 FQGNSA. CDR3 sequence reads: CASSLQVSYEQYF. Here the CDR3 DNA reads TGTGCCAGCAGCTTACAGGTATCCTACGAGCAGTACTTC.

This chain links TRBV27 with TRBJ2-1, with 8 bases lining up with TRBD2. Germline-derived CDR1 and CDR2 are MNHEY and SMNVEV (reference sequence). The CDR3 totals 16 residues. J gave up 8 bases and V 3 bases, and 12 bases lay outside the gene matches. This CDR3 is CASSLPGLVYRDEQFF. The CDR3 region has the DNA TGTGCCAGCAGTTTGCCGGGACTAGTGTACAGGGATGAGCAGTTCTTC.

CDR3 sequence (DNA): TGTGCCAGCAGCACCTATACCGGGACAGGGGGGTACACCGGGGAGCTGTTTTTT. Amino acids: CASSTYTGTGGYTGELFF. The chain recombines TRBV28 with TRBJ2-2; 11 nucleotides match TRBD1. The CDR3 sequence is 18 residues long. J lost 3 bases, V lost 6 bases, and 12 bases had no gene match. Germline CDR1 and CDR2: MDHEN and SYDVKM.

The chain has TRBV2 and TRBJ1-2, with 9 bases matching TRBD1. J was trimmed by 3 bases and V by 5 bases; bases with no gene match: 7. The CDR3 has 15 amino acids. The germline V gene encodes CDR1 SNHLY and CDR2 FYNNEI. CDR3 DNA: TGTGCCAGCAGTCCCGGACAGGGGACCGACTATGGCTACACCTTC. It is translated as CASSPGQGTDYGYTF.

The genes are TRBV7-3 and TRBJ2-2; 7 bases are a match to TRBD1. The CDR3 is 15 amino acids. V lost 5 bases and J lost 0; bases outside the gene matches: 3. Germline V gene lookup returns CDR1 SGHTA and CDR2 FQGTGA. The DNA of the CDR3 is TGTGCCAGCAGCCCGGGACAGACGAACACCGGGGAGCTGTTTTTT. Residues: CASSPGQTNTGELFF.

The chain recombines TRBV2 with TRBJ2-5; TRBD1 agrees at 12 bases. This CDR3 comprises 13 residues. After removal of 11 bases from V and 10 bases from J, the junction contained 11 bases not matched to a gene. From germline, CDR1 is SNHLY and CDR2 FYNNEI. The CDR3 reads CAGGQGAQRGQYF. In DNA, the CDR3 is TGTGCCGGGGGACAGGGGGCGCAGAGGGGCCAGTACTTC.

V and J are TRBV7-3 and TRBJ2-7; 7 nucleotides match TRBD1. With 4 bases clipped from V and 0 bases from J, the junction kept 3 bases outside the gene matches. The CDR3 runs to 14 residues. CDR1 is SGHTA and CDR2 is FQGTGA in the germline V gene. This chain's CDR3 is CASSYRTGSYEQYF. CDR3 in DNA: TGTGCCAGCAGCTATAGGACAGGCTCCTACGAGCAGTACTTC.

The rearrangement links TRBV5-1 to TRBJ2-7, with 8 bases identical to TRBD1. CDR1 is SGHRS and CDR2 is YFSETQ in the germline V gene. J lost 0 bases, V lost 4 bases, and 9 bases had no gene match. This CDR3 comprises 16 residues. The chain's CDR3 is CASSPAPQGGSYEQYF. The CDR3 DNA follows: TGCGCCAGCAGCCCGGCCCCACAGGGGGGCTCCTACGAGCAGTACTTC.

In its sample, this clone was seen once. The CDR3 protein is CASSPAGGTEAFF. CDR3 bases: TGTGCCAGCTCACCAGCCGGGGGGACTGAAGCTTTCTTT. The chain has TRBV18 and TRBJ1-1, with D maybe TRBD1 (5 bases). The germline V gene encodes CDR1 KGHSH and CDR2 LQKENI. Trimming removed 2 bases at V and 5 bases at J, with 9 bases between. This CDR3 comprises 13 residues. Combining the CDR3 with reference TRBV18 and TRBJ1-1 gives the whole variable domain NAGVMQNPRHLVRRRGQEARLRCSPMKGHSHVYWYRQLPEEGLKFMVYLQKENIIDESGMPKERFSAEFPKEGPSILRIQQVVRGDSAAYFCASSPAGGTEAFFGQGTRLTVV.

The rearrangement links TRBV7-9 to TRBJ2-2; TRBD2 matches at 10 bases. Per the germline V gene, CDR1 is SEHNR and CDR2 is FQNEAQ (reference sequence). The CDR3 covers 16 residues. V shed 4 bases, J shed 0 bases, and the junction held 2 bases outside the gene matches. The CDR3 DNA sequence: TGTGCCAGCAGCTCTAGCGGGGGCTCGAACACCGGGGAGCTGTTTTTT. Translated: CASSSSGGSNTGELFF.

CDR3 protein: CASSQVKRGETQYF. The DNA of the CDR3 is TGCGCCAGCAGCCAAGTAAAGCGTGGAGAGACCCAGTACTTC. The chain has TRBV4-3 and TRBJ2-5; D is unclear. CDR3 length: 14 residues. With 1 base removed from V and 4 bases from J, the gap between germline ends came to 10 bases. Per germline, CDR1 LGHNA and CDR2 YSLEER.